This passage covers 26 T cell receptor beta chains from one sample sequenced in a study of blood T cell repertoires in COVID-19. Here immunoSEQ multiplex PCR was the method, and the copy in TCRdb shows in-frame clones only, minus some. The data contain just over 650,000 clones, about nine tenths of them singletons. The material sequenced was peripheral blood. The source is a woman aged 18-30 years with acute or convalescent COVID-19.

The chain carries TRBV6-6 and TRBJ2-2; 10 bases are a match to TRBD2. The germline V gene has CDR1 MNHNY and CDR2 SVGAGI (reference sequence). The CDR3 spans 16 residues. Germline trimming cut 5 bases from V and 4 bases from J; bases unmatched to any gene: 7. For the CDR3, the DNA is TGTGCCAGCAGTCCCCCGGGACTAGCGTCCACCGGGGAGCTGTTTTTT. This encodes CASSPPGLASTGELFF.

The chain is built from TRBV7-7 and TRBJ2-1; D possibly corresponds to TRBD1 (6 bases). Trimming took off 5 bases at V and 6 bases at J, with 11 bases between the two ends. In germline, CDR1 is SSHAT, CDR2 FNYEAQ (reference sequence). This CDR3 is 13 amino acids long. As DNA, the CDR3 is TGTGCCAGCAGCACCCAGGGGACCAATGAGCAGTTCTTC. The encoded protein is CASSTQGTNEQFF.

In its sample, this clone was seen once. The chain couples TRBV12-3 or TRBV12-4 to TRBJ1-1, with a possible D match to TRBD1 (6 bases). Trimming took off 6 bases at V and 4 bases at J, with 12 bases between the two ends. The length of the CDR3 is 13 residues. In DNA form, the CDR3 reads TGTGCCAGCAGCTCACAGGGAACCACTGAAGCTTTCTTT. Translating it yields CASSSQGTTEAFF.

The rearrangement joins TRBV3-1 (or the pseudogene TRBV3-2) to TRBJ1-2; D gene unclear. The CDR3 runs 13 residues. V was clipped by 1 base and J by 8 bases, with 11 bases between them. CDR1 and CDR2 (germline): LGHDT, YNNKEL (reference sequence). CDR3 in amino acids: CASSQGEGGGYTF. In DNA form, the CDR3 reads TGTGCCAGCAGCCAAGGGGAGGGAGGAGGCTACACCTTC.

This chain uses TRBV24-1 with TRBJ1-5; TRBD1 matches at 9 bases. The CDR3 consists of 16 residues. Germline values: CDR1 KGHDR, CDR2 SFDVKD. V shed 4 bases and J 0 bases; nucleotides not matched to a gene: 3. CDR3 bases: TGTGCCACCAGTGACCCGACAGGGGGTAGCAATCAGCCCCAGCATTTT. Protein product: CATSDPTGGSNQPQHF.

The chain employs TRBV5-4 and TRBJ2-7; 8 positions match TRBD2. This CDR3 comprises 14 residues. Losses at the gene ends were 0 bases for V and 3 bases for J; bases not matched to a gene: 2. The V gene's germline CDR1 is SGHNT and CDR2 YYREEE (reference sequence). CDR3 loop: CASSLGRGGYEQYF. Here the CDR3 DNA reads TGTGCCAGCAGCTTGGGACGGGGGGGCTACGAGCAGTACTTC. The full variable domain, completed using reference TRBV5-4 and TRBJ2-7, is ETGVTQSPTHLIKTRGQQVTLRCSSQSGHNTVSWYQQALGQGPQFIFQYYREEENGRGNFPPRFSGLQFPNYSSELNVNALELDDSALYLCASSLGRGGYEQYFGPGTRLTVT.

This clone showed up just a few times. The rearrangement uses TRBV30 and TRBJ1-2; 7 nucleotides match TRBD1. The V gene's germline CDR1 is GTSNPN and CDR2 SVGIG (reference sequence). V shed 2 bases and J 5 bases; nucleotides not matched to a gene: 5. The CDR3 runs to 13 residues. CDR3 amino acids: CAWSKGQPYGYTF. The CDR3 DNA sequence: TGTGCCTGGAGTAAGGGACAGCCTTATGGCTACACCTTC.

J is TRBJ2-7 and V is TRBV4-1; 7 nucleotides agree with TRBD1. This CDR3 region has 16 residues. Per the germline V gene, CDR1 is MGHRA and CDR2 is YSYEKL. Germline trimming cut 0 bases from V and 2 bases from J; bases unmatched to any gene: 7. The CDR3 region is CASSQDQTGYPYEQYF. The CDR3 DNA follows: TGCGCCAGCAGCCAAGATCAGACAGGGTACCCCTACGAGCAGTACTTC.

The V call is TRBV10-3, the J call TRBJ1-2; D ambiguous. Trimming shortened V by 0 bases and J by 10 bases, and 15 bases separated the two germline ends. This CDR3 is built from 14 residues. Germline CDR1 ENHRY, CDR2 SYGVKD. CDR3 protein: CAISESGNSRSYTF. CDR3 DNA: TGTGCCATCAGTGAGTCTGGTAACAGCAGATCCTACACCTTC.

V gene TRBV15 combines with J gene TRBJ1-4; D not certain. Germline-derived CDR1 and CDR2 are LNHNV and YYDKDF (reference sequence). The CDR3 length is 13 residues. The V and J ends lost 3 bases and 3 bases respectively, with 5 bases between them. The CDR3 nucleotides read TGTGCCACCAGCAGCAGATCTAATGAAAAACTGTTTTTT. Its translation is CATSSRSNEKLFF.

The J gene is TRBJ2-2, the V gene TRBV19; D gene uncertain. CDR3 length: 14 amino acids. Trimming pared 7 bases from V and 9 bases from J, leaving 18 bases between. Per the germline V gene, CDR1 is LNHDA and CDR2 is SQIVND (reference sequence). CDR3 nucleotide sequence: TGTGCCAGTACCTTTAGGCTAGACGTCCGGGAGCTGTTTTTT. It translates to CASTFRLDVRELFF.

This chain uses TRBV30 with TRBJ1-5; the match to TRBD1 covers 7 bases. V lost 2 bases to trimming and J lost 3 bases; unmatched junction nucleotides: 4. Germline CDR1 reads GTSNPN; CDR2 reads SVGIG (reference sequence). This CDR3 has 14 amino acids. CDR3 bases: TGTGCCTGGAGTTCCACAGGGGTCAATCAGCCCCAGCATTTT. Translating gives CAWSSTGVNQPQHF.

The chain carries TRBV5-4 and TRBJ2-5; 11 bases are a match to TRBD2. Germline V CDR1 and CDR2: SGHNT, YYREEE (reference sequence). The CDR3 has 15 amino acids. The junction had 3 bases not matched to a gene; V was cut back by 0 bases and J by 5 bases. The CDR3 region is CASSLGLAGRETQYF. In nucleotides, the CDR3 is TGTGCCAGCAGCTTGGGACTAGCGGGGAGGGAGACCCAGTACTTC.

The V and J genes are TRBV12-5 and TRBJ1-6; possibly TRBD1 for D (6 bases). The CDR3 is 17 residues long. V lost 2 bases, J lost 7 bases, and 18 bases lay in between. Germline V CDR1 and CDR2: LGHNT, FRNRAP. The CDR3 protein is CASGLTPLSQGNSPLHF. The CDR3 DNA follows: TGTGCTAGTGGTTTGACCCCACTAAGCCAGGGGAATTCACCCCTCCACTTT.

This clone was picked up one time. In nucleotides, the CDR3 is TGTGCTAGTGGTGAGCGTGCCGGGGAGCTGTTTTTT. The encoded protein is CASGERAGELFF. This chain connects TRBV12-5 to TRBJ2-2; D gene unclear. The CDR3 spans 12 residues. Germline-derived CDR1 and CDR2 are LGHNT and FRNRAP. V shed 5 bases and J shed 6 bases, with 7 bases lying between them. The variable domain in full, with the rest retrieved from reference TRBV12-5 and TRBJ2-2, is DARVTQTPRHKVTEMGQEVTMRCQPILGHNTVFWYRQTMMQGLELLAYFRNRAPLDDSGMPKDRFSAEMPDATLATLKIQPSEPRDSAVYFCASGERAGELFFGEGSRLTVL.

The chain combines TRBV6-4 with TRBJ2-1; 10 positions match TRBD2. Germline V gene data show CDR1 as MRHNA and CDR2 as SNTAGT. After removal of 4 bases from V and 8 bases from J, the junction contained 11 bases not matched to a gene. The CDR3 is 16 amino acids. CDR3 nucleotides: TGTGCCAGCAGTGTCTCCAGCGGGGGGGCTAGTCATGAGCAGTTCTTC. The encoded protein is CASSVSSGGASHEQFF.

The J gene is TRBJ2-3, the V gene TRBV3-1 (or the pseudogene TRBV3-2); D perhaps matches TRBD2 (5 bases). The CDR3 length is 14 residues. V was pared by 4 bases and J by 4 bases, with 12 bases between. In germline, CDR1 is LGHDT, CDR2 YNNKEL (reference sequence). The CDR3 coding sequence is TGTGCCAGCAGCCCGGACTTTCTCGCAGATACGCAGTATTTT. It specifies CASSPDFLADTQYF.

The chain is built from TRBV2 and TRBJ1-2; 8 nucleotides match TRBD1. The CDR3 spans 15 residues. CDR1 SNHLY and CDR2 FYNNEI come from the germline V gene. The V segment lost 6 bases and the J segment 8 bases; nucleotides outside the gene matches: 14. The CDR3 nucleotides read TGTGCCAGCAGAGTCAGTGGGCAGGGGGCGGAGGGCTACACCTTC. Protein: CASRVSGQGAEGYTF.

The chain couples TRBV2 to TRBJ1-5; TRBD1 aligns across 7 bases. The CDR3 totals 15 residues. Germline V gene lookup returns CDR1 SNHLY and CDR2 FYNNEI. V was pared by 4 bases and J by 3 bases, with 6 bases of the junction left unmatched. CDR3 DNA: TGTGCCAGCAGTGGTTCAGGACAGGACAATCAGCCCCAGCATTTT. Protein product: CASSGSGQDNQPQHF.

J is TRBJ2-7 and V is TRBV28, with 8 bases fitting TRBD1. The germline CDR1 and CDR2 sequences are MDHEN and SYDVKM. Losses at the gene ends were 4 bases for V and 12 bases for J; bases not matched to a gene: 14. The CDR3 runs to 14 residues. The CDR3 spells CASSSPGQASIGYF. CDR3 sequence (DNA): TGTGCCAGCAGTTCACCGGGACAGGCGTCTATTGGGTACTTC.

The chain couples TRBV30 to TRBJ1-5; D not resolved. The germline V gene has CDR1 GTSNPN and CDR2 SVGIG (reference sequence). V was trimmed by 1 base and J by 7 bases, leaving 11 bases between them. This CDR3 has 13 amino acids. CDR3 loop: CAWSAFDLQPQHF. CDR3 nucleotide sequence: TGTGCCTGGAGTGCGTTCGACTTACAGCCCCAGCATTTT.

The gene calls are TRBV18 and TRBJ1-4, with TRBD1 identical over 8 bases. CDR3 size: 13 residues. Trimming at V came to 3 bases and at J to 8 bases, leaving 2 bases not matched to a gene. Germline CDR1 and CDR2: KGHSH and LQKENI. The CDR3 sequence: CASSPYRGEKLFF. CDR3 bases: TGTGCCAGCTCACCCTACAGGGGGGAAAAACTGTTTTTT.

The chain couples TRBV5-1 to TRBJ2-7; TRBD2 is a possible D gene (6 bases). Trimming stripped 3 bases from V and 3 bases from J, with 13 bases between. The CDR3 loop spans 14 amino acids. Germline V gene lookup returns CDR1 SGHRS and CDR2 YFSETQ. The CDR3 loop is CASSYRQDYYEQYF. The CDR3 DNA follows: TGCGCCAGCAGCTACCGTCAGGACTACTACGAGCAGTACTTC. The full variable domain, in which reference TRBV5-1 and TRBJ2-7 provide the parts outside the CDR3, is KAGVTQTPRYLIKTRGQQVTLSCSPISGHRSVSWYQQTPGQGLQFLFEYFSETQRNKGNFPGRFSGRQFSNSRSEMNVSTLELGDSALYLCASSYRQDYYEQYFGPGTRLTVT.

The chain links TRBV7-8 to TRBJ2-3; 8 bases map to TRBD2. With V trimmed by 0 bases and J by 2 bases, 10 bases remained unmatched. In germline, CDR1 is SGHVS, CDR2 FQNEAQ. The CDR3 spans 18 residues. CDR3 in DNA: TGTGCCAGCAGCTTAGCCCTCCGAGCGGGGGTTATCACAGATACGCAGTATTTT. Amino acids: CASSLALRAGVITDTQYF.

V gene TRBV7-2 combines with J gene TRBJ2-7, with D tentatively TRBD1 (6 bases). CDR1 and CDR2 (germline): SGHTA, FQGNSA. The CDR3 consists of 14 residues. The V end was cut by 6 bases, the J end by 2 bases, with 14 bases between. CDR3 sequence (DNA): TGTGCCAGCAGGGGAGACAGGAATACCTACGAGCAGTACTTC. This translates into CASRGDRNTYEQYF. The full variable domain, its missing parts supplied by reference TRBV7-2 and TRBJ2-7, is GAGVSQSPSNKVTEKGKDVELRCDPISGHTALYWYRQSLGQGLEFLIYFQGNSAPDKSGLPSDRFSAERTGGSVSTLTIQRTQQEDSAVYLCASRGDRNTYEQYFGPGTRLTVT.

The CDR3 DNA sequence: TGTGCCAGCAGTGTGCAGGGGGCAGGCAATCAGCCCCAGCATTTT. Its translation is CASSVQGAGNQPQHF. This chain uses TRBV27 with TRBJ1-5, with TRBD1 identical over 8 bases. This CDR3 has 15 amino acids. Germline V gene data show CDR1 as MNHEY and CDR2 as SMNVEV (reference sequence). With V trimmed by 5 bases and J by 2 bases, 5 bases remained unmatched.